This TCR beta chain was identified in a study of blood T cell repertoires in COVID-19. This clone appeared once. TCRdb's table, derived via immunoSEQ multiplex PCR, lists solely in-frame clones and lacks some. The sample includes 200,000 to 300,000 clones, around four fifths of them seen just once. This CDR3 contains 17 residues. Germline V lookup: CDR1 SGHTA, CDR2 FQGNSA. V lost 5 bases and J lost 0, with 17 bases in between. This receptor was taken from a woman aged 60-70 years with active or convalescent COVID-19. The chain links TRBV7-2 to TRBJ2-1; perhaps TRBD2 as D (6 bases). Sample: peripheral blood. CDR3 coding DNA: TGTGCCAGCAGCCCCCGAACTAGCTCCAGCTCCTACAATGAGCAGTTCTTC. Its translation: CASSPRTSSSSYNEQFF.